This passage covers 29 T cell receptor beta chains from one sample sequenced in a study of OX40 agonist ivuxolimab in advanced cancers. The repertoire was sequenced with immunoSEQ multiplex PCR; TCRdb's copy has only in-frame clones and lacks some. Of around 46,000 clones listed, 88% are singletons. The sample here was CD4+ or CD8+ T cells sorted from blood, taken in a trial of the OX40 agonist ivuxolimab. The origin of the receptors is an adult with an advanced solid tumor such as melanoma, head and neck, liver or kidney cancer.

This clone was seen a single time. CDR3 sequence reads: CASSDSSGGNTGELFF. For the CDR3, the DNA is TGTGCCAGCAGTGACTCTAGCGGGGGGAACACCGGGGAGCTGTTTTTT. The V and J genes are TRBV6-4 and TRBJ2-2, with TRBD2 matching 9 bases. V shed 0 bases and J 1 base; nucleotides not matched to a gene: 0. Germline values: CDR1 MRHNA, CDR2 SNTAGT. The CDR3 consists of 16 residues.

The J gene is TRBJ2-5, the V gene TRBV19, with D possibly TRBD1 on 5 matching bases. The germline CDR1 and CDR2 sequences are LNHDA and SQIVND (reference sequence). This CDR3 region has 13 residues. V was trimmed by 5 bases and J by 13 bases, leaving 20 bases between them. The CDR3 DNA is TGTGCCAGTAGTCCGATAATTGCAGGGCCCCTGTACTTC. Translated, it gives CASSPIIAGPLYF.

The chain is built from TRBV5-6 and TRBJ2-2, with unresolved D. The germline V gene encodes CDR1 SGHDT and CDR2 YYEEEE. V lost 1 base and J 1 base, leaving 11 bases between the germline ends. The CDR3 extends over 16 amino acids. The DNA for the CDR3 is TGTGCCAGCAGCTTGAAGGGTTTTTTGAACACCGGGGAGCTGTTTTTT. Protein product: CASSLKGFLNTGELFF.

This clone was picked up a small number of times. The rearrangement links TRBV27 to TRBJ2-3; the D is unclear. The length of the CDR3 is 12 residues. CDR1 is MNHEY, CDR2 SMNVEV, per germline (reference sequence). V dropped 8 bases and J dropped 2 bases, with 8 bases sitting between them. CDR3 protein: CASARYTDTQYF. The DNA for the CDR3 is TGTGCCAGCGCCCGATACACAGATACGCAGTATTTT.

The J gene is TRBJ2-2, the V gene TRBV9, with D hard to call. Germline CDR1 SGDLS, CDR2 YYNGEE. The CDR3 has 12 residues. V was clipped by 0 bases and J by 5 bases, with 2 bases between them. The CDR3 here is CASSVGTGELFF. CDR3 DNA sequence: TGTGCCAGCAGCGTAGGAACCGGGGAGCTGTTTTTT. The variable domain in full, with the rest retrieved from reference TRBV9 and TRBJ2-2, is DSGVTQTPKHLITATGQRVTLRCSPRSGDLSVYWYQQSLDQGLQFLIQYYNGEERAKGNILERFSAQQFPDLHSELNLSSLELGDSALYFCASSVGTGELFFGEGSRLTVL.

This clone has a single count. This rearrangement joins TRBV11-1 to TRBJ2-3, with D perhaps assigned TRBD1 or TRBD2 (5 bases each). V lost 4 bases, J lost 0 bases, and 8 bases lay in between. CDR3 length: 14 residues. In germline, CDR1 is SGHAT, CDR2 FQDESV (reference sequence). For the CDR3, the DNA is TGTGCCAGCAGCTCCGGGGCCAGCACAGATACGCAGTATTTT. Amino acids: CASSSGASTDTQYF.

V gene TRBV5-4 combines with J gene TRBJ2-3; 8 positions match TRBD2. In germline, CDR1 is SGHNT, CDR2 YYREEE (reference sequence). This CDR3 has 14 residues. The trim removed 3 bases at V and 4 bases at J, leaving 4 bases unmatched. The DNA for the CDR3 is TGTGCCAGCAGCTCGGGGGGGCCGGCAGATACGCAGTATTTT. Encoded protein: CASSSGGPADTQYF.

V gene TRBV7-3 combines with J gene TRBJ1-1, with D perhaps TRBD1 (6 bases). V lost 3 bases to trimming and J lost 2 bases, with 13 bases between them. This CDR3 has 15 amino acids. CDR1 and CDR2 from the germline V gene are SGHTA and FQGTGA. DNA of the CDR3: TGTGCCAGCAGCTTCCCGGACAGTCCAAACACTGAAGCTTTCTTT. Protein: CASSFPDSPNTEAFF.

The rearrangement links TRBV5-1 to TRBJ1-4; tentatively, D is TRBD1 (5 bases). V was clipped by 3 bases and J by 7 bases, with 22 bases between them. The CDR3 sequence is 17 residues long. CDR1 and CDR2 (germline): SGHRS, YFSETQ. The CDR3 loop reads CASSSFSVGRYSEKLFF. CDR3 nucleotide sequence: TGCGCCAGCAGCTCCTTCTCTGTGGGGCGGTATAGTGAAAAACTGTTTTTT.

This chain uses TRBV6-1 with TRBJ2-6; TRBD2 agrees at 7 bases. Germline V gene lookup returns CDR1 MNHNS and CDR2 SASEGT. Trimming took 0 bases from V and 4 from J; bases not matched to a gene: 6. This CDR3 comprises 17 residues. DNA for the CDR3: TGTGCCAGCAGTGAAGCCCCGGGAGGAACCGGGGCCAACGTCCTGACTTTC. The encoded protein is CASSEAPGGTGANVLTF.

The DNA for the CDR3 is TGTGCCAGCAGCTTAGATACCTTTAATACGGCAGGGAACGGCTACACCTTC. This encodes CASSLDTFNTAGNGYTF. V gene TRBV7-2 combines with J gene TRBJ1-2; D perhaps matches TRBD1 (5 bases). CDR3 length equals 17 residues. Germline V gene lookup returns CDR1 SGHTA and CDR2 FQGNSA. Trimming shortened V by 1 base and J by 8 bases, and 23 bases separated the two germline ends.

This rearrangement joins TRBV7-9 to TRBJ2-5; maybe TRBD2 (6 bases). The V end lost 5 bases, the J end lost 3 bases, and 10 bases lay between the germline ends. Germline lookup yields CDR1 SEHNR and CDR2 FQNEAQ (reference sequence). This CDR3 region has 13 residues. The CDR3 DNA is TGTGCCAGCAGCCCATGGGGGGAAGAGACCCAGTACTTC. This sequence encodes CASSPWGEETQYF.

CDR3 DNA: TGTGCCAGCAGCTCCGATACTAGGGGGAAAGCTTTCTTT. Translating gives CASSSDTRGKAFF. The chain is built from TRBV11-3 and TRBJ1-1; possibly TRBD1 for D (6 bases). This CDR3 comprises 13 residues. V lost 4 bases to trimming and J lost 9 bases, with 15 bases between them. Germline CDR1 reads SGHNT; CDR2 reads YENEEA.

The chain employs TRBV6-1 and TRBJ1-3, with TRBD1 matching over 8 bases. Germline V lookup: CDR1 MNHNS, CDR2 SASEGT. V lost 6 bases, J lost 7 bases, and 5 bases stayed unmatched. The CDR3 totals 13 residues. This CDR3 is CASRTGGGNTIYF. DNA for the CDR3: TGTGCCAGCAGAACAGGGGGAGGTAACACCATATATTTT.

The V gene is TRBV7-9, the J gene TRBJ2-5; 12 bases line up with TRBD2. J gave up 3 bases and V 4 bases, and 3 bases lay outside the gene matches. From germline, CDR1 is SEHNR and CDR2 FQNEAQ (reference sequence). This CDR3 region has 15 residues. The CDR3 spells CASSSLAGGKETQYF. CDR3 sequence (DNA): TGTGCCAGCAGCTCCCTAGCGGGAGGGAAAGAGACCCAGTACTTC.

V gene TRBV5-1 combines with J gene TRBJ2-1; D assignment may be TRBD1 or TRBD2 (5 bases each). Germline assignment: CDR1 SGHRS and CDR2 YFSETQ. Between the trimmed V and J ends, which lost 0 bases and 9 bases, there was a span of 16 bases. CDR3 size: 15 residues. This CDR3 is CASSLVQGWAGEQFF. As DNA, the CDR3 is TGCGCCAGCAGCTTGGTCCAGGGTTGGGCGGGTGAGCAGTTCTTC. Using reference TRBV5-1 and TRBJ2-1 for the parts outside the CDR3, the full variable domain is KAGVTQTPRYLIKTRGQQVTLSCSPISGHRSVSWYQQTPGQGLQFLFEYFSETQRNKGNFPGRFSGRQFSNSRSEMNVSTLELGDSALYLCASSLVQGWAGEQFFGPGTRLTVL.

The chain carries TRBV28 and TRBJ2-7; 10 nucleotides agree with TRBD1. From germline, CDR1 is MDHEN and CDR2 SYDVKM. The length of the CDR3 is 15 residues. With V trimmed by 4 bases and J by 3 bases, 6 bases remained unmatched. The CDR3 loop reads CASSWRDRGVYEQYF. The CDR3 DNA is TGTGCCAGCAGTTGGAGGGACAGGGGCGTCTACGAGCAGTACTTC.

The chain couples TRBV4-1 to TRBJ1-5; D gene unclear. The CDR3 length is 14 residues. Germline V gene data show CDR1 as MGHRA and CDR2 as YSYEKL. V was cut by 4 bases and J by 3 bases, with 10 bases left in between. CDR3 residues: CASSLVSVNQPQHF. The CDR3 bases are TGCGCCAGCAGCCTCGTCTCCGTCAATCAGCCCCAGCATTTT.

This clone was picked up a small number of times. V gene TRBV4-1 combines with J gene TRBJ1-5; D not resolved. CDR1 is MGHRA and CDR2 is YSYEKL in the germline V gene. V lost 1 base to trimming and J lost 7 bases, with 5 bases between them. This CDR3 comprises 12 residues. The CDR3 sequence: CASSQVGQPQHF. In DNA form, the CDR3 reads TGCGCCAGCAGCCAAGTTGGACAGCCCCAGCATTTT.

The genes are TRBV6-6 and TRBJ1-2, with no clear D. The CDR3 spans 13 residues. In germline, CDR1 is MNHNY, CDR2 SVGAGI (reference sequence). Trimming took 5 bases from V and 3 from J, leaving 10 bases between them. CDR3 sequence: CASSTSSDYGYTF. The CDR3 DNA reads TGTGCCAGCAGTACCTCGAGTGACTATGGCTACACCTTC.

This CDR3 reads CASSLLPGQGTNQPQHF. CDR3 sequence (DNA): TGTGCCAGTAGTCTACTCCCGGGACAGGGGACCAATCAGCCCCAGCATTTT. The rearrangement links TRBV19 to TRBJ1-5; 10 nucleotides match TRBD1. The junction had 10 bases not matched to a gene; V was cut back by 5 bases and J by 3 bases. The CDR3 spans 17 residues. Germline CDR1 and CDR2: LNHDA and SQIVND (reference sequence).

The chain uses TRBV5-1 and TRBJ2-7, with a possible D match to TRBD2 (5 bases). V lost 0 bases and J 0 bases, leaving 19 bases between the germline ends. Germline-derived CDR1 and CDR2 are SGHRS and YFSETQ. This CDR3 spans 18 amino acids. CDR3 bases: TGCGCCAGCAGCTTGGTCACCTCCCGGACGGGGAGCTCCTACGAGCAGTACTTC. The encoded protein is CASSLVTSRTGSSYEQYF. Complete variable domain (other parts from reference TRBV5-1 and TRBJ2-7): KAGVTQTPRYLIKTRGQQVTLSCSPISGHRSVSWYQQTPGQGLQFLFEYFSETQRNKGNFPGRFSGRQFSNSRSEMNVSTLELGDSALYLCASSLVTSRTGSSYEQYFGPGTRLTVT.

V gene TRBV5-1 combines with J gene TRBJ2-3; 8 bases fit TRBD2. The J segment lost 5 bases and the V segment lost 1 base, leaving 3 bases of the junction unmatched. CDR1 is SGHRS, CDR2 YFSETQ, per germline. The CDR3 length is 14 residues. As DNA, the CDR3 is TGCGCCAGCAGCTTGATCCTAGCGGGAGATACGCAGTATTTT. This encodes CASSLILAGDTQYF.

This clone showed up just a few times. The chain recombines TRBV7-2 with TRBJ2-7; D ambiguous. The CDR3 contains 13 residues. The germline V gene has CDR1 SGHTA and CDR2 FQGNSA. The V gene lost 2 bases and the J gene lost 3 bases, with 8 bases spanning the gap. The CDR3 coding sequence is TGTGCCAGCAGCTTATTACTACTCTACGAGCAGTACTTC. Amino acid sequence: CASSLLLLYEQYF.

This clone was counted once. The rearrangement joins TRBV2 to TRBJ2-2; 8 bases align to TRBD1. The V gene's germline CDR1 is SNHLY and CDR2 FYNNEI. This CDR3 is built from 15 residues. J lost 1 base, V lost 6 bases, and 4 bases had no gene match. The CDR3 here is CASSAGTGNTGELFF. The CDR3 DNA follows: TGTGCCAGCAGCGCCGGGACAGGGAACACCGGGGAGCTGTTTTTT.

V is TRBV5-3 and J is TRBJ2-3; maybe TRBD2 (6 bases). TRBV5-3 is noted as an ORF with a role that remains uncertain. CDR3 size: 14 residues. V was shortened by 5 bases and J by 6 bases, with 16 bases between the two germline ends. CDR3 protein: CARRGGATSDTQYF. The CDR3 region has the DNA TGTGCCAGAAGGGGCGGGGCCACATCGGATACGCAGTATTTT.

This sequence joins TRBV13 and TRBJ1-1, with D unclear. The CDR3 is 13 residues long. Germline values: CDR1 PRHDT, CDR2 FYEKMQ (reference sequence). With 1 base removed from V and 4 bases from J, the gap between germline ends came to 7 bases. This chain's CDR3 is CASSLDRLTEAFF. In DNA form, the CDR3 reads TGTGCCAGCAGCTTAGACAGACTCACTGAAGCTTTCTTT. Full variable domain (remainder filled in from reference TRBV13 and TRBJ1-1): AAGVIQSPRHLIKEKRETATLKCYPIPRHDTVYWYQQGPGQDPQFLISFYEKMQSDKGSIPDRFSAQQFSDYHSELNMSSLELGDSALYFCASSLDRLTEAFFGQGTRLTVV.

This rearrangement joins TRBV27 to TRBJ1-6, with a possible D match to TRBD1 (5 bases). Per the germline V gene, CDR1 is MNHEY and CDR2 is SMNVEV (reference sequence). V lost 2 bases, J lost 8 bases, and 16 bases lay in between. This CDR3 contains 16 residues. CDR3 residues: CASSLLGGQGYSPLHF. For the CDR3, the DNA is TGTGCCAGCAGTTTACTCGGGGGTCAGGGCTATTCACCCCTCCACTTT.

The chain has TRBV6-5 and TRBJ2-5; D remains unclear. With 0 bases removed from V and 3 bases from J, the gap between germline ends came to 14 bases. This CDR3 is 16 amino acids long. Germline assignment: CDR1 MNHEY and CDR2 SVGAGI. CDR3 amino acids: CASSYSIHSRKETQYF. CDR3 coding DNA: TGTGCCAGCAGTTACTCGATACACAGTCGAAAAGAGACCCAGTACTTC.